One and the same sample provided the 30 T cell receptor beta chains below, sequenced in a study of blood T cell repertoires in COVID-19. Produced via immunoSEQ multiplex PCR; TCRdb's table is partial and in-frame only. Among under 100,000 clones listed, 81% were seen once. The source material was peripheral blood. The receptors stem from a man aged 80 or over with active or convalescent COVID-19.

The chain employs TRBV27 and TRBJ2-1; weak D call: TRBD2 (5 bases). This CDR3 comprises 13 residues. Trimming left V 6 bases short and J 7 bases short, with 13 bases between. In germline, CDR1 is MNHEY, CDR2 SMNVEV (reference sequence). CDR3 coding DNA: TGTGCCAGCAGAAAGACTAACTCTAATGAGCAGTTCTTC. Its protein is CASRKTNSNEQFF.

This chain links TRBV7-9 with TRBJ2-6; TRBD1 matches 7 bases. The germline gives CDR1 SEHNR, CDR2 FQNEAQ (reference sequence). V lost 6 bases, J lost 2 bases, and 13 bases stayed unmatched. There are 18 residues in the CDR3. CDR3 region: CASRPTGRTPPGANVLTF. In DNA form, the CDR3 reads TGTGCCAGCAGACCGACAGGGAGAACCCCCCCTGGGGCCAACGTCCTGACTTTC. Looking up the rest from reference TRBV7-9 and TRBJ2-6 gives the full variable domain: DTGVSQNPRHKITKRGQNVTFRCDPISEHNRLYWYRQTLGQGPEFLTYFQNEAQLEKSRLLSDRFSAERPKGSFSTLEIQRTEQGDSAMYLCASRPTGRTPPGANVLTFGAGSRLTVL.

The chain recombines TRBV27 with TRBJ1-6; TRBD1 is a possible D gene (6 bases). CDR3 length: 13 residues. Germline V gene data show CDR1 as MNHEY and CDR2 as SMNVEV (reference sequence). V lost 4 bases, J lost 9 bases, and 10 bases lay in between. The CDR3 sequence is CASSSTGFSPLHF. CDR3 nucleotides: TGTGCCAGCAGTTCGACAGGCTTTTCACCCCTCCACTTT.

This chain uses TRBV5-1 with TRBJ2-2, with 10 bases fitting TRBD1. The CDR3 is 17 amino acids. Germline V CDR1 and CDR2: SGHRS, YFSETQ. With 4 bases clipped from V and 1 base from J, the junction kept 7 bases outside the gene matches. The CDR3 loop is CASSHPGTGVNTGELFF. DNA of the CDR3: TGCGCCAGCAGCCACCCCGGGACAGGGGTGAACACCGGGGAGCTGTTTTTT.

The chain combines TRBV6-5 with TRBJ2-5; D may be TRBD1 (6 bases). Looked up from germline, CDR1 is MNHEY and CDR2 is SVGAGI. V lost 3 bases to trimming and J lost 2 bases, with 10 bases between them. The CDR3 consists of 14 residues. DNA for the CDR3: TGTGCCAGCAGTTATTCCAGGGGTCAAGAGACCCAGTACTTC. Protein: CASSYSRGQETQYF.

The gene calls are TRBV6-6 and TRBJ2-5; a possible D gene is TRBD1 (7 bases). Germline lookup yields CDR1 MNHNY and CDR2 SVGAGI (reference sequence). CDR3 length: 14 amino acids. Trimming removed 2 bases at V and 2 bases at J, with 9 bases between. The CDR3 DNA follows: TGTGCCAGCAGTTACCCAGGGGGGCAAGAGACCCAGTACTTC. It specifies CASSYPGGQETQYF.

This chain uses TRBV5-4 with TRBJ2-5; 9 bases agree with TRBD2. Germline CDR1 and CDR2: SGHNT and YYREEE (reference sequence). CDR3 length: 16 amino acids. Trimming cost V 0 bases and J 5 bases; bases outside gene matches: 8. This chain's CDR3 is CASSLGLAGAGETQYF. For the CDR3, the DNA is TGTGCCAGCAGCTTGGGGTTAGCGGGGGCAGGGGAGACCCAGTACTTC.

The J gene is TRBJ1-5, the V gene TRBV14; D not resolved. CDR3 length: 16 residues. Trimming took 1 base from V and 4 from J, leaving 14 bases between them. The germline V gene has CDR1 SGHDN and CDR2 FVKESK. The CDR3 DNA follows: TGTGCCAGCAGCCAAGTAGAGGAAGGGAGAAATCAGCCCCAGCATTTT. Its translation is CASSQVEEGRNQPQHF.

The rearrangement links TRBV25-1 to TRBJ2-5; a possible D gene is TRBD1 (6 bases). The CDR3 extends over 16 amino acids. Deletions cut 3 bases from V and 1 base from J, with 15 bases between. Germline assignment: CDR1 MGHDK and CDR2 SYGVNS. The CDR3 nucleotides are TGTGCCAGCAGTGATGGGGGCGGGCCGTTCCAAGAGACCCAGTACTTC. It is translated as CASSDGGGPFQETQYF. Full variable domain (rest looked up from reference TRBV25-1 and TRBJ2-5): EADIYQTPRYLVIGTGKKITLECSQTMGHDKMYWYQQDPGMELHLIHYSYGVNSTEKGDLSSESTVSRIRTEHFPLTLESARPSHTSQYLCASSDGGGPFQETQYFGPGTRLLVL.

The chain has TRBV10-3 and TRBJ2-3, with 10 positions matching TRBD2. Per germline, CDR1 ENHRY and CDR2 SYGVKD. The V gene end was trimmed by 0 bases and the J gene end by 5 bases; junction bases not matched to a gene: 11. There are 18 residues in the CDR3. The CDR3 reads CAISESDLSGGAIDTQYF. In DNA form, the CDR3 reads TGTGCCATCAGTGAGTCGGATTTAAGCGGGGGGGCCATAGATACGCAGTATTTT.

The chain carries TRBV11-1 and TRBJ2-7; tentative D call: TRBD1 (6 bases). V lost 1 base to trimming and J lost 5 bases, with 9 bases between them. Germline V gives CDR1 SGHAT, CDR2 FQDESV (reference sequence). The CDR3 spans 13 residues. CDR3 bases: TGTGCCAGCAGCTTAGGGGCAGGGGACGAGCAGTACTTC. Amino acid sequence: CASSLGAGDEQYF.

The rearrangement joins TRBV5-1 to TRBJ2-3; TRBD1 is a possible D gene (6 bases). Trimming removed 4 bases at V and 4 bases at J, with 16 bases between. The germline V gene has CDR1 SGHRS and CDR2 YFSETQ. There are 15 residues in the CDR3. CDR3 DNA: TGCGCCAGCAGCCGAGGGGACATGTTTGCAGATACGCAGTATTTT. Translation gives CASSRGDMFADTQYF.

CDR3 in amino acids: CASSRAQLAGNTIYF. The DNA of the CDR3 is TGTGCCAGCAGCAGAGCACAGTTGGCTGGAAACACCATATATTTT. The rearrangement links TRBV6-5 to TRBJ1-3, with D uncertain. Germline V gene lookup returns CDR1 MNHEY and CDR2 SVGAGI. The CDR3 is 15 amino acids. V lost 6 bases and J 2 bases, leaving 14 bases between the germline ends.

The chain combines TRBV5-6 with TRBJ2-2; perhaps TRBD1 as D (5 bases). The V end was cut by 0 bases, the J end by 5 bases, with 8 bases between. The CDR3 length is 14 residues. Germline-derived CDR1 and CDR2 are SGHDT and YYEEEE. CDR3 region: CASSLGAGTGELFF. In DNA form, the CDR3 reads TGTGCCAGCAGCTTGGGCGCAGGGACCGGGGAGCTGTTTTTT.

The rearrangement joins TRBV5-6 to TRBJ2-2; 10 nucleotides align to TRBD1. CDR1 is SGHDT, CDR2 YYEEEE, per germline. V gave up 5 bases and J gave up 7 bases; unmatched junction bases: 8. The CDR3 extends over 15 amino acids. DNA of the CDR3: TGTGCCAGCAGAGATGACAGGGGGCGGGACGGGGAGCTGTTTTTT. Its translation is CASRDDRGRDGELFF.

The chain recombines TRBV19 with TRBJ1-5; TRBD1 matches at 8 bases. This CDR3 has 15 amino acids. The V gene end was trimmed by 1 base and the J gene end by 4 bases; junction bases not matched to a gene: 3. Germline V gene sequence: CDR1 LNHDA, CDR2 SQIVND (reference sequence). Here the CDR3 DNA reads TGTGCCAGTAGTATAGCGCAGGGGGCGAATCAGCCCCAGCATTTT. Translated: CASSIAQGANQPQHF.

The CDR3 sequence: CASSLANYRDYGYTF. DNA of the CDR3: TGCGCCAGCAGCTTGGCCAATTACAGGGACTATGGCTACACCTTC. V is TRBV5-1 and J is TRBJ1-2, with TRBD1 as a possible D gene (6 bases). Germline V gene sequence: CDR1 SGHRS, CDR2 YFSETQ. V dropped 0 bases and J dropped 3 bases, with 12 bases sitting between them. This CDR3 comprises 15 residues.

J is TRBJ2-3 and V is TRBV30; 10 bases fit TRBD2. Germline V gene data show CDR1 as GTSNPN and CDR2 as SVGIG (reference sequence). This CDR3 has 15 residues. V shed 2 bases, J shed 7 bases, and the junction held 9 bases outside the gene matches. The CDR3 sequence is CAWSRASGGANTQYF. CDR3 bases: TGTGCCTGGAGTAGAGCGAGCGGGGGGGCGAATACGCAGTATTTT.

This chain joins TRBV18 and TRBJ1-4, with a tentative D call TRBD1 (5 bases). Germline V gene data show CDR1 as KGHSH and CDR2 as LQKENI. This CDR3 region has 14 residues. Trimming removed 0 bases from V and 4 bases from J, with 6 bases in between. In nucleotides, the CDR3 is TGTGCCAGCTCACCACCGACAGATAATGAAAAACTGTTTTTT. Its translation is CASSPPTDNEKLFF.

The CDR3 here is CASSLLLAGAETQYF. DNA for the CDR3: TGTGCCAGCAGCTTGTTGCTAGCGGGGGCTGAGACCCAGTACTTC. The rearrangement joins TRBV5-8 to TRBJ2-5, with 10 positions matching TRBD2. The V and J ends lost 1 base and 5 bases, in that order; junction bases with no gene match: 5. Germline V lookup: CDR1 SGHTS, CDR2 YDEGEE. The CDR3 runs 15 residues.

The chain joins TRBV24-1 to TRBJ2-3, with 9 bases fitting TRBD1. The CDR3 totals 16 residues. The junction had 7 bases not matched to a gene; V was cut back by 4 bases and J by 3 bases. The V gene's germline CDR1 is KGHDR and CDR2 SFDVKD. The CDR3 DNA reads TGTGCCACCAGTGACTCCCCCGGGACAGGGACAGATACGCAGTATTTT. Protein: CATSDSPGTGTDTQYF.

The CDR3: CASSQVGTSSINEQFF. CDR3 coding DNA: TGCGCCAGCAGCCAAGTAGGGACTAGTTCCATCAATGAGCAGTTCTTC. This rearrangement joins TRBV4-3 to TRBJ2-1; 8 nucleotides match TRBD2. V shed 1 base and J 6 bases; nucleotides not matched to a gene: 8. Germline CDR1 is LGHNA and CDR2 is YSLEER. The CDR3 length is 16 residues.

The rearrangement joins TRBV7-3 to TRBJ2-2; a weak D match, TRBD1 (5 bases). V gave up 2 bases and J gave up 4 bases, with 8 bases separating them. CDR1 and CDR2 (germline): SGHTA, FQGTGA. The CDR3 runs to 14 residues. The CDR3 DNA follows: TGTGCCAGCAGCTTAGTAGGGGCCACCGGGGAGCTGTTTTTT. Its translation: CASSLVGATGELFF.

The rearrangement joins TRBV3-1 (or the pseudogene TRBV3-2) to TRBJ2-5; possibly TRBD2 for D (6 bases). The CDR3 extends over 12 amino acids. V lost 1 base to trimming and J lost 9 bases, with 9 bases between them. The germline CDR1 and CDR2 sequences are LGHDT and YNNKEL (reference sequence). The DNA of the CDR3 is TGTGCCAGCAGCCAAGCCTCGGGGGCCCAGTACTTC. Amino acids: CASSQASGAQYF.

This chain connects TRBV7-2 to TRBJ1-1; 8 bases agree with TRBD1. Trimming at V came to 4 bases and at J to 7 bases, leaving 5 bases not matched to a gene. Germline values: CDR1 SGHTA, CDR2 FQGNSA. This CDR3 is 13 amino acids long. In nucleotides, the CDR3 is TGTGCCAGCAGCTCTGACAGGGGTGGTGAAGCTTTCTTT. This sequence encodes CASSSDRGGEAFF.

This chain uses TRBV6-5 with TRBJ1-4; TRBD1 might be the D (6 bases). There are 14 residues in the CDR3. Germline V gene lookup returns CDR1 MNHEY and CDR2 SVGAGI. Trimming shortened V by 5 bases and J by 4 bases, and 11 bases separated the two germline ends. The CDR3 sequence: CASSRTVSNEKLFF. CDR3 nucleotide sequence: TGTGCCAGCAGTAGGACAGTGAGTAATGAAAAACTGTTTTTT.

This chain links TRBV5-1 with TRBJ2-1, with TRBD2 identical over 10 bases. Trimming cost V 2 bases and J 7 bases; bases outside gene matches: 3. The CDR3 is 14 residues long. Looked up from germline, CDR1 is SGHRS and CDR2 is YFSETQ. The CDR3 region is CASSLAGGKNEQFF. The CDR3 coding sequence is TGCGCCAGCAGCTTAGCGGGGGGGAAGAATGAGCAGTTCTTC. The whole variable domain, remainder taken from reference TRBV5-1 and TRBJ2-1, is KAGVTQTPRYLIKTRGQQVTLSCSPISGHRSVSWYQQTPGQGLQFLFEYFSETQRNKGNFPGRFSGRQFSNSRSEMNVSTLELGDSALYLCASSLAGGKNEQFFGPGTRLTVL.

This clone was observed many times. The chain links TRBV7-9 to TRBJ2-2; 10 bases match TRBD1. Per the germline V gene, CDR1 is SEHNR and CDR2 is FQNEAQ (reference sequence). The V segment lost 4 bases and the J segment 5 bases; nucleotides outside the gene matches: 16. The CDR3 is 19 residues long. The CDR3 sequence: CASSSKRADRGLGTGELFF. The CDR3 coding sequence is TGTGCCAGCAGCTCGAAACGGGCCGACAGGGGGCTTGGAACCGGGGAGCTGTTTTTT.

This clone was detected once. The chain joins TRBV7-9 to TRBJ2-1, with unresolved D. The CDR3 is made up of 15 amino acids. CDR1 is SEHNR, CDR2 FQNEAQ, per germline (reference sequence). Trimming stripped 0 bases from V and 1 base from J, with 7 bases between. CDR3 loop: CASSLAPVSYNEQFF. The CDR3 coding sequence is TGTGCCAGCAGCTTAGCACCGGTTTCCTACAATGAGCAGTTCTTC.

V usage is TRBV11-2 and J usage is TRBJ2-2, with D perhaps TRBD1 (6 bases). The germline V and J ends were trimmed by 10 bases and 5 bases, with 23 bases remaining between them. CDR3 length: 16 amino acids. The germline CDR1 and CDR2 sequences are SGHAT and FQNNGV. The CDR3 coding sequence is TGTGCCACCTCCCCTCGGGGTGCAGGGGCGACCGGGGAGCTGTTTTTT. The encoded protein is CATSPRGAGATGELFF.